Listed below are T cell receptor beta chains from one sample, sequenced in a study of shared clonotypes between healthy human individuals. Libraries were prepared by immunoSEQ multiplex PCR; TCRdb keeps only in-frame clonotypes and omits some of them. This sample has roughly 1 million clones, with about three quarters found just once. Input material: memory CD4+ T cells sorted from blood. The receptor source for this set is a man aged 18 to 30 in good health. The CDR3 runs from the conserved cysteine through the conserved F or W. Each record gives: CDR3 DNA, CDR3 protein, V gene, D gene, clone size, J gene. A D gene is named only where the DNA matches it firmly. Clone size, where shown, is once, few, many, or a class for clones that have expanded.

TGTGCCAGCCGCCGTTTTACCACGAACACTGAAGCTTTCTTT | CASRRFTTNTEAFF | TRBV2 | - | - | TRBJ1-1
TGCGCCAGCAGCCTTAGCGGAGGCTCCTACAATGAGCAGTTCTTC | CASSLSGGSYNEQFF | TRBV5-1 | - | - | TRBJ2-1
TGTGCCAGCAGCCCTGACGGCAATCAGCCCCAGCATTTT | CASSPDGNQPQHF | TRBV7-9 | - | - | TRBJ1-5
TGTGCCAGCAGTTTTTCCCAGGCGAACACCGGGGAGCTGTTTTTT | CASSFSQANTGELFF | TRBV28 | - | - | TRBJ2-2
TGCGCCAGCAGCCGGAAGGGGGGGGGTGACAATGAGCAGTTCTTC | CASSRKGGGDNEQFF | TRBV4-1 | - | once | TRBJ2-1
TGTGCCAGCAGGACAGGGGATTATTCACCCCTCCACTTT | CASRTGDYSPLHF | TRBV2 | TRBD1 | - | TRBJ1-6
TGCGCCAGCAGCCAAACTGGAGTCAGGGACTGGGGGAACACCGGGGAGCTGTTTTTT | CASSQTGVRDWGNTGELFF | TRBV4-1 | - | many | TRBJ2-2
TGTGCCAGCAGCTTTTTAGGTGGGACGCTCTCTGGAAACACCATATATTTT | CASSFLGGTLSGNTIYF | TRBV7-2 | - | - | TRBJ1-3
TGTGCCAGCGGAACTTCCAATGAGCAGTTCTTC | CASGTSNEQFF | TRBV6-4 | - | once | TRBJ2-1
TGTGCCAGCAGCTTAGCTCTTGGGACAGGTCAAGAGACCCAGTACTTC | CASSLALGTGQETQYF | TRBV7-2 | TRBD1 | once | TRBJ2-5
TGCGCCAGCAGCCAAGTGGGACTTAACACCGGGGAGCTGTTTTTT | CASSQVGLNTGELFF | TRBV4-3 | - | - | TRBJ2-2
TGTGCCAGCAGCAGTAGACAGGGATCGTTCCTGAACACTGAAGCTTTCTTT | CASSSRQGSFLNTEAFF | TRBV7-2 | TRBD1 | - | TRBJ1-1
TGCGCCAGCAGTCCTAGCGGGGGAGCGAACACCGGGGAGCTGTTTTTT | CASSPSGGANTGELFF | TRBV5-1 | TRBD2 | - | TRBJ2-2
TGTGCCAGCAAAAAGACAGGGAAAACTGAAGCTTTCTTT | CASKKTGKTEAFF | TRBV6-5 | TRBD1 | - | TRBJ1-1